This is a list of T cell receptor beta chains from one sample in a study of shared clonotypes between healthy human individuals. The protocol was immunoSEQ multiplex PCR, while the TCRdb copy is restricted to in-frame clones and leaves out a portion. The profile covers hundreds of thousands of clones, with roughly four fifths appearing a single time and about 11% taken by the ten largest. Sequences were obtained from PBMCs. The receptors stem from a woman in her thirties or forties in good health. Some clones in this sample may be carry-over from other donors' samples. CDR3s include the opening cysteine and the closing phenylalanine or tryptophan. D genes are given only for firm matches. Clone size appears in some rows only: once, few, many, or a class for an expanded clone.

cdr3_aa: CASSPRGDQAVYEQYF
cdr3_nt: TGTGCCAGTAGTCCTAGAGGGGACCAGGCGGTCTACGAGCAGTACTTC
d_call: -
cdr3_length: 16
j_call: TRBJ2-7
clone_size: -
v_call: TRBV19

cdr3_aa: CASSLRDSPNSPLHF
cdr3_nt: TGTGCCAGCAGCCTAAGGGACAGTCCGAATTCACCCCTCCACTTT
d_call: TRBD1
cdr3_length: 15
j_call: TRBJ1-6
clone_size: -
v_call: TRBV7-9

cdr3_aa: CASSLSRGQNEQYF
cdr3_nt: TGTGCCAGCAGTTTGTCCAGGGGGCAGAACGAGCAGTACTTC
d_call: TRBD1
cdr3_length: 14
j_call: TRBJ2-7
clone_size: -
v_call: TRBV28

cdr3_aa: CAWMSDRGFYGYTF
cdr3_nt: TGTGCCTGGATGTCGGACAGGGGTTTCTATGGCTACACCTTC
d_call: TRBD1
cdr3_length: 14
j_call: TRBJ1-2
clone_size: -
v_call: TRBV30

cdr3_aa: CASSSTGILDIQYF
cdr3_nt: TGCGCCAGCAGCTCGACAGGGATTTTGGACATTCAGTACTTC
d_call: TRBD1
cdr3_length: 14
j_call: TRBJ2-4
clone_size: -
v_call: TRBV5-1

cdr3_aa: CATMPDTGELFF
cdr3_nt: TGTGCCACCATGCCGGACACCGGGGAGCTGTTTTTT
d_call: -
cdr3_length: 12
j_call: TRBJ2-2
clone_size: -
v_call: TRBV15

cdr3_aa: CASRPLRTDYTEAFF
cdr3_nt: TGTGCCAGCAGACCGCTAAGGACAGACTACACTGAAGCTTTCTTT
d_call: -
cdr3_length: 15
j_call: TRBJ1-1
clone_size: few
v_call: TRBV6-5

cdr3_aa: CATGREGGYTF
cdr3_nt: TGTGCCACCGGCCGGGAGGGTGGCTACACCTTC
d_call: -
cdr3_length: 11
j_call: TRBJ1-2
clone_size: -
v_call: TRBV6-5

cdr3_aa: CASSVGRNSNQPQHF
cdr3_nt: TGTGCCAGCAGCGTGGGACGGAATAGCAATCAGCCCCAGCATTTT
d_call: -
cdr3_length: 15
j_call: TRBJ1-5
clone_size: once
v_call: TRBV7-8

cdr3_aa: CASRKLAGQETQYF
cdr3_nt: TGCGCCAGCAGGAAACTAGCGGGTCAAGAGACCCAGTACTTC
d_call: TRBD2
cdr3_length: 14
j_call: TRBJ2-5
clone_size: -
v_call: TRBV5-1

cdr3_aa: CASTGKAGANVLTF
cdr3_nt: TGTGCCAGCACAGGGAAAGCCGGGGCCAACGTCCTGACTTTC
d_call: -
cdr3_length: 14
j_call: TRBJ2-6
clone_size: -
v_call: TRBV25-1

cdr3_aa: CAWSGTGGEEKLFF
cdr3_nt: TGTGCCTGGAGTGGGACAGGGGGTGAGGAAAAACTGTTTTTT
d_call: TRBD1
cdr3_length: 14
j_call: TRBJ1-4
clone_size: -
v_call: TRBV30

cdr3_aa: CASSLTGLAGVNEQFF
cdr3_nt: TGTGCCAGCAGCTTAACAGGACTAGCGGGCGTCAATGAGCAGTTCTTC
d_call: TRBD2
cdr3_length: 16
j_call: TRBJ2-1
clone_size: -
v_call: TRBV7-3

cdr3_aa: CASSDRASSGSDEQFF
cdr3_nt: TGTGCCAGCAGTGACAGGGCGTCTAGCGGGAGCGATGAGCAGTTCTTC
d_call: TRBD2
cdr3_length: 16
j_call: TRBJ2-1
clone_size: -
v_call: TRBV6-4

cdr3_aa: CASSLATGGGTTYEQYF
cdr3_nt: TGCGCCAGCAGCTTGGCCACGGGTGGGGGGACCACCTACGAGCAGTACTTC
d_call: -
cdr3_length: 17
j_call: TRBJ2-7
clone_size: few
v_call: TRBV5-1

cdr3_aa: CASSRTQQNIQYF
cdr3_nt: TGTGCCAGTAGTCGGACTCAGCAAAACATTCAGTACTTC
d_call: -
cdr3_length: 13
j_call: TRBJ2-4
clone_size: -
v_call: TRBV19

cdr3_aa: CATSSGRGQGNTIYF
cdr3_nt: TGTGCCACCAGCAGCGGCAGGGGGCAGGGAAACACCATATATTTT
d_call: TRBD1
cdr3_length: 15
j_call: TRBJ1-3
clone_size: -
v_call: TRBV15

cdr3_aa: CASSLAPNTEAFF
cdr3_nt: TGTGCCAGCAGTTTGGCGCCGAACACTGAAGCTTTCTTT
d_call: -
cdr3_length: 13
j_call: TRBJ1-1
clone_size: -
v_call: TRBV28

cdr3_aa: CAWSGGRRDEQYF
cdr3_nt: TGTGCCTGGAGTGGTGGTCGTCGGGACGAGCAGTACTTC
d_call: -
cdr3_length: 13
j_call: TRBJ2-7
clone_size: -
v_call: TRBV30

cdr3_aa: CASSSEGGAGPQHF
cdr3_nt: TGTGCCAGCAGCTCCGAAGGGGGGGCAGGGCCCCAGCATTTT
d_call: -
cdr3_length: 14
j_call: TRBJ1-5
clone_size: -
v_call: TRBV7-9

cdr3_aa: CASSESLGASNQPQHF
cdr3_nt: TGCGCCAGCAGTGAGTCGCTGGGGGCCAGCAATCAGCCCCAGCATTTT
d_call: -
cdr3_length: 16
j_call: TRBJ1-5
clone_size: -
v_call: TRBV10-2

cdr3_aa: CASSLDQVSGRALGTDTQYF
cdr3_nt: TGTGCCAGCAGCTTAGATCAGGTTAGCGGGAGGGCCCTCGGCACAGATACGCAGTATTTT
d_call: TRBD2
cdr3_length: 20
j_call: TRBJ2-3
clone_size: -
v_call: TRBV11-2

cdr3_aa: CASESPGQGPVSSPQHF
cdr3_nt: TGTGCCAGTGAATCCCCTGGCCAGGGTCCGGTTTCGTCGCCCCAGCATTTT
d_call: -
cdr3_length: 17
j_call: TRBJ1-5
clone_size: -
v_call: TRBV19

cdr3_aa: CASSEIGNTEAFF
cdr3_nt: TGTGCCAGCAGTGAAATTGGGAACACTGAAGCTTTCTTT
d_call: -
cdr3_length: 13
j_call: TRBJ1-1
clone_size: once
v_call: TRBV6-1

cdr3_aa: CASSLGLDYEQYF
cdr3_nt: TGTGCCAGCAGTCTGGGGCTAGACTACGAGCAGTACTTC
d_call: -
cdr3_length: 13
j_call: TRBJ2-7
clone_size: -
v_call: TRBV6-1

cdr3_aa: CASSPVDRLAKNIQYF
cdr3_nt: TGTGCCAGCAGCCCCGTGGACAGACTAGCCAAAAACATTCAGTACTTC
d_call: -
cdr3_length: 16
j_call: TRBJ2-4
clone_size: -
v_call: TRBV7-9

cdr3_aa: CASSYPDGSNEKLFF
cdr3_nt: TGTGCCAGCAGTTACCCCGACGGATCTAATGAAAAACTGTTTTTT
d_call: -
cdr3_length: 15
j_call: TRBJ1-4
clone_size: -
v_call: TRBV6-5

cdr3_aa: CASSIALAQGGDTQYF
cdr3_nt: TGTGCCAGTAGTATAGCCCTGGCACAGGGGGGAGATACGCAGTATTTT
d_call: TRBD1
cdr3_length: 16
j_call: TRBJ2-3
clone_size: -
v_call: TRBV19

cdr3_aa: CASSIRTANTGELFF
cdr3_nt: TGTGCCAGCAGTATCCGGACTGCGAACACCGGGGAGCTGTTTTTT
d_call: -
cdr3_length: 15
j_call: TRBJ2-2
clone_size: few
v_call: TRBV6-6

cdr3_aa: CASSQDLTGINGNTIYF
cdr3_nt: TGTGCCAGCAGCCAAGATCTGACAGGGATAAACGGAAACACCATATATTTT
d_call: TRBD1
cdr3_length: 17
j_call: TRBJ1-3
clone_size: -
v_call: TRBV4-2

cdr3_aa: CASRAGQNNEQFF
cdr3_nt: TGTGCCAGCAGGGCGGGACAGAACAATGAGCAGTTCTTC
d_call: -
cdr3_length: 13
j_call: TRBJ2-1
clone_size: -
v_call: TRBV7-9

cdr3_aa: CASSNSGQANTGELFF
cdr3_nt: TGTGCCAGTAGTAACTCGGGACAGGCGAACACCGGGGAGCTGTTTTTT
d_call: TRBD1
cdr3_length: 16
j_call: TRBJ2-2
clone_size: many
v_call: TRBV19

cdr3_aa: CASRGNSGANVLTF
cdr3_nt: TGTGCCAGTAGAGGAAACTCTGGGGCCAACGTCCTGACTTTC
d_call: -
cdr3_length: 14
j_call: TRBJ2-6
clone_size: once
v_call: TRBV19

cdr3_aa: CASSQVWVPAGNTIYF
cdr3_nt: TGTGCCAGCAGCCAAGTGTGGGTCCCAGCTGGAAACACCATATATTTT
d_call: -
cdr3_length: 16
j_call: TRBJ1-3
clone_size: -
v_call: TRBV14

cdr3_aa: CARGTSGQETQYF
cdr3_nt: TGTGCCAGAGGGACTAGCGGACAAGAGACCCAGTACTTC
d_call: TRBD2
cdr3_length: 13
j_call: TRBJ2-5
clone_size: -
v_call: TRBV2

cdr3_aa: CASSLAAASGANVLTF
cdr3_nt: TGTGCCAGCAGCTTAGCGGCGGCATCTGGGGCCAACGTCCTGACTTTC
d_call: -
cdr3_length: 16
j_call: TRBJ2-6
clone_size: -
v_call: TRBV7-2

cdr3_aa: CASSGAGGVRHEQYF
cdr3_nt: TGTGCCAGCAGTGGAGCAGGGGGCGTCCGTCACGAGCAGTACTTC
d_call: TRBD1
cdr3_length: 15
j_call: TRBJ2-7
clone_size: -
v_call: TRBV2